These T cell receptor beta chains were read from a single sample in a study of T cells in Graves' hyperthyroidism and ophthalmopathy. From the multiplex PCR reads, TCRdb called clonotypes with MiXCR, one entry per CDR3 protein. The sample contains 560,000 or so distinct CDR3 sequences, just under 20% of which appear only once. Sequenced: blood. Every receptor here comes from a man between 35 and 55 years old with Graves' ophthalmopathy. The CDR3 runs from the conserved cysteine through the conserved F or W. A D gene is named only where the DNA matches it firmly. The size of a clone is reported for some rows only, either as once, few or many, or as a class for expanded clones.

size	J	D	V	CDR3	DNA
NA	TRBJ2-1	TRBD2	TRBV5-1	CASSLESGGGALDEQFF	TGCGCCAGCAGCTTGGAATCGGGCGGGGGGGCCCTGGATGAGCAGTTCTTC
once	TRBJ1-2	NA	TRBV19	CASRETGTREGYTF	TGTGCCAGTAGGGAGACCGGGACGAGGGAGGGCTACACCTTC
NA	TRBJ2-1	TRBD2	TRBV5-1	CAGSLVAGGYNEQFF	TGCGCCGGCAGCTTGGTAGCGGGAGGGTACAATGAGCAGTTCTTC
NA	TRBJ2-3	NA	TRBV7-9	CASSLGGAPDTQYF	TGTGCCAGCAGCTTAGGGGGGGCCCCAGATACGCAGTATTTT
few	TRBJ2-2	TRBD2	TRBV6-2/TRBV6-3	CASSYGTSLTGELFF	TGTGCCAGCAGTTACGGGACTAGTTTAACCGGGGAGCTGTTTTTT
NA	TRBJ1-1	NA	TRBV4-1	CASSQETALPGAFF	TGCGCCAGCAGCCAAGAGACGGCCCTCCCTGGGGCTTTCTTT
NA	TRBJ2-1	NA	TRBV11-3	CASSPGYGGKGDEQFF	TGTGCCAGCAGCCCCGGTTACGGGGGCAAGGGAGATGAGCAGTTCTTC
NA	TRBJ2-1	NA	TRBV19	CASTGKSYNEQFF	TGTGCCAGTACGGGCAAATCCTACAATGAGCAGTTCTTC
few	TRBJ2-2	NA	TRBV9	CASSVGGTANTGELFF	TGTGCCAGCAGCGTGGGGGGGACAGCTAACACCGGGGAGCTGTTTTTT
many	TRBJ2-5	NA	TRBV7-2	CASRAVAQETQYF	TGTGCCAGCAGGGCGGTGGCCCAAGAGACCCAGTACTTC
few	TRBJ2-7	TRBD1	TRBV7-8	CASSEGQTYEQYF	TGTGCCAGCAGCGAGGGACAGACCTACGAGCAGTACTTC
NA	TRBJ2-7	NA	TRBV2	CASSASYWGREGEQYF	TGTGCCAGCAGCGCCTCTTACTGGGGCAGGGAAGGCGAGCAGTACTTC
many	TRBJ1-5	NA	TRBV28	CASSLSGTKKSNQPQHF	TGTGCCAGCAGTTTATCCGGGACAAAAAAAAGCAATCAGCCCCAGCATTTT
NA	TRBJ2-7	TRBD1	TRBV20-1	CSAVRQGDEQYF	TGCAGTGCTGTGAGACAGGGGGACGAGCAGTACTTC
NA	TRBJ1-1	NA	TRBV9	CASSVETENTEAFF	TGTGCCAGCAGCGTTGAGACAGAGAACACTGAAGCTTTCTTT
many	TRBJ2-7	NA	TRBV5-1	CASSLRPTYEQYF	TGCGCCAGCAGCTTGCGACCGACCTACGAGCAGTACTTC
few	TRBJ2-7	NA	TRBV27	CASQQRQGLAAYEQYF	TGTGCCAGTCAGCAGCGGCAGGGGCTAGCGGCCTACGAGCAGTACTTC
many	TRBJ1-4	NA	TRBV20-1	CSAREGEKLFF	TGCAGTGCACGGGAGGGCGAAAAACTGTTTTTT
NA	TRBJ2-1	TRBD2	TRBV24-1	CATSDFRGGGDKEGDEQFF	TGTGCCACCAGTGATTTTCGCGGGGGGGGGGACAAGGAGGGCGATGAGCAGTTCTTC
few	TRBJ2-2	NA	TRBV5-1	CASSLKEGNTGELFF	TGCGCCAGCAGCTTGAAGGAAGGGAACACCGGGGAGCTGTTTTTT
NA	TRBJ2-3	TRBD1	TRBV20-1	CSARDIGQVTDTQYF	TGCAGTGCTAGAGATATTGGACAGGTCACAGATACGCAGTATTTT
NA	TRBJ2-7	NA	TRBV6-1	CASSAGQATYEQYF	TGTGCCAGCAGTGCAGGTCAGGCGACCTACGAGCAGTACTTC
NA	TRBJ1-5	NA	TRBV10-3	CAISVIQNQPQHF	TGTGCCATCAGTGTTATACAAAATCAGCCCCAGCATTTT
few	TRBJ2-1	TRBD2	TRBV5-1	CASSLGIGAGEFRQFF	TGCGCCAGCAGCTTGGGGATTGGCGCGGGAGAGTTTCGGCAGTTCTTC
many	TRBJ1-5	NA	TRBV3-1	CASSQDRVQPQHF	TGTGCCAGCAGCCAAGATAGAGTGCAGCCCCAGCATTTT
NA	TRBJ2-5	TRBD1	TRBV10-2	CASSEMGQGFSEDQETQYF	TGCGCCAGCAGTGAGATGGGACAGGGTTTCAGCGAAGACCAAGAGACCCAGTACTTC
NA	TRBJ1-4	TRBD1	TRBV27	CASSPWDRVSEKPFF	TGTGCCAGCAGTCCTTGGGACAGGGTGTCTGAAAAACCGTTTTTT